This T cell receptor (beta chain) appears in the sequencing data of a study of OX40 agonist ivuxolimab in advanced cancers. Looking at the study overall: Ivuxolimab was a fully human IgG2 agonistic monoclonal antibody targeting the costimulatory receptor OX40 (CD134). Of the approximately 50 dose-escalation patients, hepatocellular carcinoma was present in roughly 19, melanoma in approximately 15, renal cell carcinoma in 9 and head and neck cancer in 9. Intravenous ivuxolimab was administered to patients every 2 weeks at six dose levels: 0.01, 0.1, 0.3, 1.5, 3 and 10 mg/kg. Three dose-escalation patients achieved partial responses, one with hepatocellular carcinoma and two with cutaneous melanoma. Prior anti-PD-1, anti-PD-L1 or anti-CTLA-4 therapy was permitted, and checkpoint inhibitors had been received by roughly two fifths of dose-escalation patients. In the dose-escalation cohort, 82.7% of patients were male, and the mean age was around 60 years, with a range of roughly 23 to 85. The purpose of peripheral TCRbeta sequencing was to test whether ivuxolimab changed TCR sequence diversity and led to clonal T-cell expansion. The paper describes the monotherapy dose-escalation part (N of about 55 patients) of the phase I trial of ivuxolimab.

Trimming takes 2 bases off V and 0 bases off J; junction bases not matched to a gene: 10. Including the terminal cysteine and phenylalanine, the CDR3 comprises 18 residues. Of all the DNA, just the CDR3 is kept, 54 bases in frame from base 1. CDR1 and CDR2 were assigned from the germline V gene as SGDLS and YYNGEE. Details on this clone: The antigen it recognizes is unknown. No qualities accompany the bases; no much larger clone lies one base away.

The paper's findings and limits, for the study overall: In partial responders in the 0.1-3.0 mg/kg groups, normalized peripheral clonal expansion was found to be among the lowest, especially among CD8+ T cells. At doses of 0.1 to 3.0 mg/kg, clonal expansion of both CD4+ and CD8+ blood T cells was observed from baseline to week 6. After ivuxolimab, expanded clones were on average more numerous among CD8+ T cells than among CD4+ T cells. Which antigens the clonally expanded peripheral T cells were specific for was not determined. Low levels of normalized T-cell clonal expansion were also seen in some patients who did not respond.

Genomic DNA was isolated from the sorted cells so that the TCRbeta CDR3 region could be sequenced. TCRbeta CDR3 regions were sequenced using the immunoSEQ Assay. Drawn from immuneACCESS, this table holds only the in-frame rearrangements with V and J called that TCRdb kept. Clones are partly lost; checked studies trace under half to an unresolved V gene and leave the rest unexplained. This sample lists approximately 58,000 clones; 84% were detected once. The top ten hold over 4% of the sample. The trial excluded patients who had a history of autoimmune disease or were on systemic immunosuppression. Peripheral blood for TCR sequencing was collected from all dose cohorts at baseline, on cycle 4 day 1, and on cycle 7 day 1. Samples came from an open-label, multicenter, first-in-human phase I dose-escalation trial of ivuxolimab. Adults with locally advanced or metastatic melanoma, renal cell, hepatocellular, or head and neck squamous cell carcinoma were enrolled in the trial. CD4+ and CD8+ T cells were sorted separately from peripheral blood before TCR sequencing.

The specimen was CD4+ or CD8+ T cells sorted from blood, collected in a trial of the OX40 agonist ivuxolimab. The TCR was taken from an adult with an advanced solid tumor such as melanoma, head and neck, liver or kidney cancer. The chain is made from TRBV9 and TRBJ2-2, with 7 middle bases fitting TRBD1. The CDR3 loop reads CASSVSGPGQPNTGELFF. The nucleotides read TGTGCCAGCAGCGTCTCGGGACCGGGACAGCCGAACACCGGGGAGCTGTTTTTT.